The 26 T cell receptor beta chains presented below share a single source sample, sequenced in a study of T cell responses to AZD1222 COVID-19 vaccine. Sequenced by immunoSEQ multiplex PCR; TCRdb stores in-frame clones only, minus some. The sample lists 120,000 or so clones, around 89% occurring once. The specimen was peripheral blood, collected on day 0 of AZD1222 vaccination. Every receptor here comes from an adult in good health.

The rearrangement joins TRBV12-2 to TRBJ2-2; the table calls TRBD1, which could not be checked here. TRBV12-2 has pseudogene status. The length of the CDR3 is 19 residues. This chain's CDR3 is CASRLIKETGHSNTGELFF. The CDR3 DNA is TGTGCAAGTCGCTTAATTAAGGAAACAGGACATTCGAACACCGGGGAGCTGTTTTTT.

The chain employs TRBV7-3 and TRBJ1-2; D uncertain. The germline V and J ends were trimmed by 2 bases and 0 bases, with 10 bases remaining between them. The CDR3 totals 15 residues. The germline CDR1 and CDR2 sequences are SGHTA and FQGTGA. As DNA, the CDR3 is TGTGCCAGCAGCTTATCGGCAGGACCTAACTATGGCTACACCTTC. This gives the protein CASSLSAGPNYGYTF.

In nucleotides, the CDR3 is TGTGCCAGCAGCGTAGCCGGGGATGGGGAGACCCAGTACTTC. Translation gives CASSVAGDGETQYF. The chain is built from TRBV9 and TRBJ2-5, with TRBD2 as a possible D gene (5 bases). The V gene's germline CDR1 is SGDLS and CDR2 YYNGEE. The V end lost 0 bases, the J end lost 5 bases, and 11 bases lay between the germline ends. The CDR3 loop spans 14 amino acids.

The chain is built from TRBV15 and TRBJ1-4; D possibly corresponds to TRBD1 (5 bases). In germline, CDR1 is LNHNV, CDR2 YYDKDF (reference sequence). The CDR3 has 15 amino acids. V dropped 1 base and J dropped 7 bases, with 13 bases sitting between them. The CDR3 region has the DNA TGTGCCACCAGCAGAGTGGGCAGGGAGGGTGAAAAACTGTTTTTT. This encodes CATSRVGREGEKLFF.

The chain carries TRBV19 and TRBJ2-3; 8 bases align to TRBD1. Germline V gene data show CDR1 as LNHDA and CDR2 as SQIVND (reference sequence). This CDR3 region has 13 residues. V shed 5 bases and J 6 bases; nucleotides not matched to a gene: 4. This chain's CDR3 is CASSVDRDDTQYF. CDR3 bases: TGTGCCAGTAGTGTGGACAGGGATGATACGCAGTATTTT.

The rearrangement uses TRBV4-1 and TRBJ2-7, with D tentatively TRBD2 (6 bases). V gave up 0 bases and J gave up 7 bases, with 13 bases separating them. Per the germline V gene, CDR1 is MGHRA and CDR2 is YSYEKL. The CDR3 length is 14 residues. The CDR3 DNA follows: TGCGCCAGCAGCCAAGAGGGGAGGAGGGAAGAGCAGTACTTC. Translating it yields CASSQEGRREEQYF.

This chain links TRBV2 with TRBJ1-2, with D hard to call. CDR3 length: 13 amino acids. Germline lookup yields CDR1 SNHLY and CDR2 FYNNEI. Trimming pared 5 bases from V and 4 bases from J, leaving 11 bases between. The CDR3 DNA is TGTGCCAGCAGTACTGGACGGATCTATGGCTACACCTTC. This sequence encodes CASSTGRIYGYTF.

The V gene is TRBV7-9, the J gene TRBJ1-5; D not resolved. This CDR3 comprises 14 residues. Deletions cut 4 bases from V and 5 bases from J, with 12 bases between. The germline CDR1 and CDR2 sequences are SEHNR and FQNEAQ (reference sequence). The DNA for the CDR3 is TGTGCCAGCAGCTCCGCCGCTACCCATCAGCCCCAGCATTTT. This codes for CASSSAATHQPQHF.

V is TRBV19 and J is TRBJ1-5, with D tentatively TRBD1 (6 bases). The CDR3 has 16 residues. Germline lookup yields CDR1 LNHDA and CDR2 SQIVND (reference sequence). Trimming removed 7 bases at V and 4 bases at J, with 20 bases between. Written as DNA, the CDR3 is TGTGCCAGTACCTCAATTATGGGGGCTACAAATCAGCCCCAGCATTTT. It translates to CASTSIMGATNQPQHF.

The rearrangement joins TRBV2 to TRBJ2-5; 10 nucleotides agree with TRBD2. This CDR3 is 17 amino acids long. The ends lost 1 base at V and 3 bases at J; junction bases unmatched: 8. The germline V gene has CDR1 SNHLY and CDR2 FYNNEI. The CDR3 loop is CASSEELLAGFKETQYF. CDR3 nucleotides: TGTGCCAGCAGTGAAGAGTTACTAGCGGGGTTTAAAGAGACCCAGTACTTC. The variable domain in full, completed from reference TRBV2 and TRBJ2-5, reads EPEVTQTPSHQVTQMGQEVILRCVPISNHLYFYWYRQILGQKVEFLVSFYNNEISEKSEIFDDQFSVERPDGSNFTLKIRSTKLEDSAMYFCASSEELLAGFKETQYFGPGTRLLVL.

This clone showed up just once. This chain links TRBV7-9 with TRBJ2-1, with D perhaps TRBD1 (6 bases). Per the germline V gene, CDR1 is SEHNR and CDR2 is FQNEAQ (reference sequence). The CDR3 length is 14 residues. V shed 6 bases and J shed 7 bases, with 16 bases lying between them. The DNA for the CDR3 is TGTGCCAGCAGTCCCGACAGGAGAGGGAATGAGCAGTTCTTC. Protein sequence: CASSPDRRGNEQFF. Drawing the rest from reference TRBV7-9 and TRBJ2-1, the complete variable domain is DTGVSQNPRHKITKRGQNVTFRCDPISEHNRLYWYRQTLGQGPEFLTYFQNEAQLEKSRLLSDRFSAERPKGSFSTLEIQRTEQGDSAMYLCASSPDRRGNEQFFGPGTRLTVL.

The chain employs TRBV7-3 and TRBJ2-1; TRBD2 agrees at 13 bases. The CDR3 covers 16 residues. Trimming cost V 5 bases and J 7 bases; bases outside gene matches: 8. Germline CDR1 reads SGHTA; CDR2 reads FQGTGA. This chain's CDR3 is CASSTSGGAYGNEQFF. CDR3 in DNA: TGTGCCAGCAGCACTAGCGGGGGGGCCTATGGAAATGAGCAGTTCTTC.

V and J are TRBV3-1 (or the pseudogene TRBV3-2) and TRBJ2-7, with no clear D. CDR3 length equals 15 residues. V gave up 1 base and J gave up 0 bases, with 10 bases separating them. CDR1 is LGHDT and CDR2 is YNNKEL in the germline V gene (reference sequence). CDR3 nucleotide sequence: TGTGCCAGCAGCCAAGTATCGACGGACTCCTACGAGCAGTACTTC. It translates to CASSQVSTDSYEQYF.

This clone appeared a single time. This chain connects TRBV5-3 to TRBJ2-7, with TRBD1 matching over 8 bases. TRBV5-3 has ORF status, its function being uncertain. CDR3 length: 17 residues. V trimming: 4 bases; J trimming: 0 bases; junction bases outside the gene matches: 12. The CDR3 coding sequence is TGTGCCAGAAGCAGCGGACAGGGAAGACGAGTCTCCTACGAGCAGTACTTC. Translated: CARSSGQGRRVSYEQYF.

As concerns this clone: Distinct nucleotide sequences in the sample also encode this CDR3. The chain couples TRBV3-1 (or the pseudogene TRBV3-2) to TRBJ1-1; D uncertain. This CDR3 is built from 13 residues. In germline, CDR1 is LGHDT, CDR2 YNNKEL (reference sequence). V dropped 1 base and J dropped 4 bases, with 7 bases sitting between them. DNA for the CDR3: TGTGCCAGCAGCCAAGGGGCAGGCACTGAAGCTTTCTTT. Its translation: CASSQGAGTEAFF.

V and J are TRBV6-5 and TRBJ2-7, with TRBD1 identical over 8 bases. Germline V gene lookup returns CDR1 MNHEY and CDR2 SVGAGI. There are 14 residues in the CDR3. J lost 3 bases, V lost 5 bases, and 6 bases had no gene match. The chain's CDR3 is CASSRQGQNYEQYF. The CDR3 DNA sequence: TGTGCCAGCAGTAGACAGGGGCAGAACTACGAGCAGTACTTC.

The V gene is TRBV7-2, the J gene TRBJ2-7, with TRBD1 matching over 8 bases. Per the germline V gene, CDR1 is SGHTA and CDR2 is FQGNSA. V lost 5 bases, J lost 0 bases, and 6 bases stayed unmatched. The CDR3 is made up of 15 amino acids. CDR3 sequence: CASSTRQGTSYEQYF. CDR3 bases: TGTGCCAGCAGCACCCGACAGGGGACCTCCTACGAGCAGTACTTC. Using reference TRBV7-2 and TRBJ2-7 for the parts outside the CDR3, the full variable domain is GAGVSQSPSNKVTEKGKDVELRCDPISGHTALYWYRQSLGQGLEFLIYFQGNSAPDKSGLPSDRFSAERTGGSVSTLTIQRTQQEDSAVYLCASSTRQGTSYEQYFGPGTRLTVT.

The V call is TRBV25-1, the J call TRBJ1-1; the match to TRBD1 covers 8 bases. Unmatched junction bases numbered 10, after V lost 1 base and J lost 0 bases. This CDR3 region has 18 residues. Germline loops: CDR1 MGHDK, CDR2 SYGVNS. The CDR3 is CASSESPHRQGMNTEAFF. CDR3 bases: TGTGCCAGCAGTGAATCCCCCCACAGACAGGGGATGAACACTGAAGCTTTCTTT.

The CDR3 DNA is TGTGCCAGCAGCTTAGGGGGATTGAGTCAGCCCCAGCATTTT. Translating gives CASSLGGLSQPQHF. The J gene is TRBJ1-5, the V gene TRBV7-9; D is undetermined. Germline-derived CDR1 and CDR2 are SEHNR and FQNEAQ (reference sequence). The CDR3 has 14 residues. Trimming left V 1 base short and J 6 bases short, with 10 bases between.

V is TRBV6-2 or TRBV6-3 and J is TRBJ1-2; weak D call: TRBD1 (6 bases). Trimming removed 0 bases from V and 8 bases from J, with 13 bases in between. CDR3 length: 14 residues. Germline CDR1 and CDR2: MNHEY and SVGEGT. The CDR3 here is CASSYSSGAGGYTF. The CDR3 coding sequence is TGTGCCAGCAGTTACTCGTCAGGGGCAGGCGGCTACACCTTC.

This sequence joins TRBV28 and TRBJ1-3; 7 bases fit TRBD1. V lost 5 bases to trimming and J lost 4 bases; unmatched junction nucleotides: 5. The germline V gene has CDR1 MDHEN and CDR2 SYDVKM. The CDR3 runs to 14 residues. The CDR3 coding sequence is TGTGCCAGCAGTACCGGGACAGTGGGAAACACCATATATTTT. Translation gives CASSTGTVGNTIYF.

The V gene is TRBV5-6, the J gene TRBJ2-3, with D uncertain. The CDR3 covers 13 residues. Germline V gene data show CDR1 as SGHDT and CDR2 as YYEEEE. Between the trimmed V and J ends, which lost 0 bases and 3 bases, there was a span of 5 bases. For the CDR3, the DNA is TGTGCCAGCAGCTTGGGCAGAACAGATACGCAGTATTTT. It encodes CASSLGRTDTQYF.

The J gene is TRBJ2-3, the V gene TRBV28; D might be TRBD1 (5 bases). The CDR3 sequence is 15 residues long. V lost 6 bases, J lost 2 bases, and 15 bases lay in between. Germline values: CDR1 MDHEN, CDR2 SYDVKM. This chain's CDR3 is CASSSGAADTDTQYF. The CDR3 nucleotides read TGTGCCAGCAGCTCTGGGGCGGCAGACACAGATACGCAGTATTTT.

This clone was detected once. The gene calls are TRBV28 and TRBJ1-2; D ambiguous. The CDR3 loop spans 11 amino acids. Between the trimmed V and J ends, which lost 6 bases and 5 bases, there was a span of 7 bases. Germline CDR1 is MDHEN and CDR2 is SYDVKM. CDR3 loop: CASSTLYGYTF. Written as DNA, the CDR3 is TGTGCCAGCAGCACCTTATATGGCTACACCTTC.

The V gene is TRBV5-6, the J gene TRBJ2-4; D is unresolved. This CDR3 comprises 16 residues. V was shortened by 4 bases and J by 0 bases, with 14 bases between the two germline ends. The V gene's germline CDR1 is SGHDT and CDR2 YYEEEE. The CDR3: CASSPVRAVAKNIQYF. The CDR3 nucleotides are TGTGCCAGCAGCCCCGTTAGGGCAGTAGCCAAAAACATTCAGTACTTC.

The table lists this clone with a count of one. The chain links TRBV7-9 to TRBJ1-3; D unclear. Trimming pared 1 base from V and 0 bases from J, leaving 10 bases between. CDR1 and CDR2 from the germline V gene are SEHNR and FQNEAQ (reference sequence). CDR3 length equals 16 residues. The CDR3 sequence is CASSLDWRTSGNTIYF. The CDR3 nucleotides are TGTGCCAGCAGCTTAGATTGGAGGACCTCTGGAAACACCATATATTTT. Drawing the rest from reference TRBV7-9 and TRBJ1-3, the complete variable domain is DTGVSQNPRHKITKRGQNVTFRCDPISEHNRLYWYRQTLGQGPEFLTYFQNEAQLEKSRLLSDRFSAERPKGSFSTLEIQRTEQGDSAMYLCASSLDWRTSGNTIYFGEGSWLTVV.